This TCR beta chain was found in a study of blood T cell repertoires in COVID-19. Across the study: COVID-19 samples collected from the United States, Italy and Spain covered acute and convalescent phases. The cDNA or gDNA used as material had been derived from T cells, B-cell-depleted T cells, or PBMCs.

Germline CDR1 reads MNHEY; CDR2 reads SVGAGI. V lost 8 bases to trimming and J lost 0 bases, with 8 bases between them. This CDR3 comprises 12 residues. Authors' processing steps: How many nucleated cells were present was estimated from reference gene primer amplification. The data were produced by immunoSEQ multiplex PCR, yet TCRdb's version contains in-frame clones alone and is incomplete. V and J calls plus clone size are reproduced from that table; the DNA served to infer D and trimming. The sample has some 150,000 clones; roughly 80% are singletons. J is TRBJ2-7 and V is TRBV6-5, with a weak D call TRBD1 (6 bases). Sequencing was done on a sample of peripheral blood. This TCR was recovered from a human donor in a cohort sampled during active COVID-19. This CDR3 reads CASRQVSYEQYF. The CDR3 DNA reads TGTGCCAGCCGACAGGTCTCCTACGAGCAGTACTTC.